One and the same sample provided the 9 T cell receptor beta chains below, sequenced in a study of early T cells in non-severe SARS-CoV-2 infection. One entry per CDR3 protein results from TCRdb running MiXCR on the 5' RACE reads. The sample has roughly 55,000 distinct CDR3 sequences, around 10% seen once. Sequencing used whole blood. These receptors originate from an adult who was a healthcare worker with PCR-confirmed SARS-CoV-2 infection or an uninfected control (not recorded which).

The V and J genes are TRBV7-9 and TRBJ1-5, with a tentative D call TRBD1 (6 bases). This CDR3 spans 13 amino acids. Per germline, CDR1 SEHNR and CDR2 FQNEAQ (reference sequence). The V end was cut by 7 bases, the J end by 6 bases, with 13 bases between. The CDR3 DNA follows: TGTGCCAGCACCTCAGAGGGGGGTCAGCCCCAGCATTTT. Encoded protein: CASTSEGGQPQHF.

At least ten counts were recorded for this clonotype. The rearrangement links TRBV5-6 to TRBJ2-7; D unresolved. The ends were cut back, 2 bases at V and 2 bases at J, with 17 bases in the middle. The CDR3 is 16 amino acids. From germline, CDR1 is SGHDT and CDR2 YYEEEE. CDR3 nucleotide sequence: TGTGCCAGCAGCTTTATGCAGGCACTTGACACCTACGAGCAGTACTTC. Protein product: CASSFMQALDTYEQYF. Based on the CDR3 plus reference TRBV5-6 and TRBJ2-7, the full variable domain is DAGVTQSPTHLIKTRGQQVTLRCSPKSGHDTVSWYQQALGQGPQFIFQYYEEEERQRGNFPDRFSGHQFPNYSSELNVNALLLGDSALYLCASSFMQALDTYEQYFGPGTRLTVT.

This clonotype was counted a few times. The rearrangement uses TRBV2 and TRBJ2-3; no reliable D call. CDR1 and CDR2 from the germline V gene are SNHLY and FYNNEI. The CDR3 has 15 residues. Trimming cost V 7 bases and J 0 bases, with 14 bases left between them. CDR3 DNA: TGTGCCAGCACCCGCCAGACTTTTAGCACAGATACGCAGTATTTT. Protein: CASTRQTFSTDTQYF.

V usage is TRBV18 and J usage is TRBJ2-2, with 9 bases matching TRBD1. This CDR3 spans 19 amino acids. Germline CDR1 KGHSH, CDR2 LQKENI. Trimming took 4 bases from V and 1 from J; bases not matched to a gene: 13. For the CDR3, the DNA is TGTGCCAGCTCACATTCCCCCGGCGGGACAGGGTTGAACACCGGGGAGCTGTTTTTT. It encodes CASSHSPGGTGLNTGELFF.

Many counts were recorded for this clonotype. The J gene is TRBJ2-5, the V gene TRBV12-3 or TRBV12-4; 12 positions agree with TRBD2. The CDR3 runs 15 residues. V dropped 3 bases and J dropped 2; count of bases not matched to a gene: 1. The CDR3 protein is CASSFGLAGQETQYF. CDR3 nucleotide sequence: TGTGCCAGCAGTTTCGGACTAGCGGGGCAAGAGACCCAGTACTTC.

This clonotype occurred a few times. The chain carries TRBV29-1 and TRBJ2-7, with a possible D match to TRBD1 (6 bases). This CDR3 spans 12 amino acids. The V gene's germline CDR1 is SQVTM and CDR2 ANQGSEA. V shed 0 bases and J shed 4 bases, with 7 bases lying between them. The CDR3 is CSVEDRGYEQYF. The CDR3 coding sequence is TGCAGCGTTGAAGACAGGGGTTACGAGCAGTACTTC.

This clonotype was recorded many times. This rearrangement joins TRBV28 to TRBJ1-4; perhaps TRBD1 as D (5 bases). V lost 10 bases to trimming and J lost 5 bases, with 14 bases between them. This CDR3 comprises 13 residues. Germline CDR1 is MDHEN and CDR2 is SYDVKM. The CDR3 DNA reads as TGTGCCACCCAACCGTCAGGGAATGAAAAACTGTTTTTT. Residues: CATQPSGNEKLFF.

The CDR3 loop is CASSGRVWTGELFF. The DNA for the CDR3 is TGTGCCAGCTCGGGCAGGGTTTGGACCGGGGAGCTGTTTTTT. V is TRBV27 and J is TRBJ2-2; a possible D gene is TRBD1 (5 bases). V lost 8 bases, J lost 5 bases, and 15 bases lay in between. The CDR3 sequence is 14 residues long. CDR1 and CDR2 from the germline V gene are MNHEY and SMNVEV (reference sequence).

This chain links TRBV5-1 with TRBJ1-5; the D gene is possibly TRBD1 (5 bases). CDR3 length: 15 amino acids. Germline assignment: CDR1 SGHRS and CDR2 YFSETQ. The germline V and J ends were trimmed by 4 bases and 2 bases, with 13 bases remaining between them. The CDR3 coding sequence is TGCGCCAGCAGCATCACAGGTGACGGCAATCAGCCCCAGCATTTT. Protein sequence: CASSITGDGNQPQHF.